This T cell receptor beta chain is from a study of blood T cell repertoires in COVID-19. Study as a whole: PBMCs, B-cell-depleted T cells, or T cells provided the cDNA or gDNA that made up the material.

Germline CDR1 MNHEY, CDR2 SVGAGI. The CDR3 runs to 14 residues. Trimming removed 5 bases from V and 4 bases from J, with 15 bases in between. Original data processing: Amplification from reference gene primers served as the basis for estimated nucleated cell counts. TCRdb keeps only in-frame clones here, not all; method: immunoSEQ multiplex PCR. The V and J calls and the clone size are those of that table, but D and trimming were determined from the DNA. The data show 150,000 or so clones, around 93% seen once. Seattle patients were enrolled during active infection and followed longitudinally. The J gene is TRBJ2-7, the V gene TRBV6-5; D possibly corresponds to TRBD1 (6 bases). The origin of this receptor is a man aged 25 to 40 with COVID-19, enrolled during active disease. Specimen: peripheral blood. CDR3 protein: CASSREGTLYEQYF. CDR3 nucleotides: TGTGCCAGCAGTCGAGAGGGGACACTATACGAGCAGTACTTC.